This entry concerns a single T cell receptor beta chain. Antigen: not known. The assay was immunoSEQ multiplex PCR, and TCRdb's table has in-frame clones only and misses some. The repertoire holds approximately 160,000 clones, with about nine tenths as singletons. The data were taken from a study of cytomegalovirus exposure and HLA in healthy donors. Points from the study as a whole: The finding came from a later analysis; first-cohort TCR clusters tended to co-occur in the 95 to 150 validation repertoires.

This sequence was found in a young woman in good health and CMV-seronegative. Sequencing was done on a sample of PBMCs.

This CDR3 is CASSFPDAYEQYF. The CDR3 bases are TGCGCCAGCAGCTTCCCCGACGCCTACGAGCAGTACTTC. The rearrangement joins TRBV5-1 to TRBJ2-7; no clear D gene. V was shortened by 2 bases and J by 2 bases, with 8 bases between the two germline ends. Germline CDR1 reads SGHRS; CDR2 reads YFSETQ. The CDR3 is 13 residues long.